This T cell receptor (beta chain) appears in the sequencing data of a study of regulatory T cells in long-lasting Graves disease. Study context: Persistence in Graves' disease required over 5 years of antithyroid drugs plus positive TSH receptor antibodies.

Time point indicated: persistent/refractory GD, antithyroid drugs over 5 years with positive TRAb. RNA from PBMCs was the source of the TCR library. This clonotype has a handful of counts. The target antigen is unknown. Germline CDR1 reads SEHNR; CDR2 reads FQNEAQ (reference sequence). Deletions cut 2 bases from V and 2 bases from J, with 10 bases between. There are 14 residues in the CDR3. CDR3-region Arm-PCR and iRepertoire HTBI primers produced the TCR beta libraries. MiXCR was run by TCRdb on the multiplex PCR reads, yielding one entry per CDR3 protein. This sample yields roughly 450,000 distinct CDR3 sequences, of which 20% are seen a single time; 6.5% to 10% belongs to the top ten. Study results and limitations: Relative to new patients (around 1,000), persistent patients exhibited greater sharing of public clonotypes (around 3,000).

This receptor was taken from a female donor with Graves disease. This chain joins TRBV7-9 and TRBJ2-7; D is ambiguous. Source: peripheral blood mononuclear cells (PBMCs), taken when the disease was refractory, from a patient treated with antithyroid drugs. The DNA for the CDR3 is TGTGCCAGCAGCTTAAGTGCAGGTCCCTACGAGCAGTACTTC. Amino acids: CASSLSAGPYEQYF.